This T cell receptor beta chain was identified in a study of early T cells in non-severe SARS-CoV-2 infection. The CDR3 contains 15 residues. V shed 0 bases and J shed 2 bases, with 11 bases lying between them. Germline CDR1 reads DFQATT; CDR2 reads SNEGSKA (reference sequence). This clonotype was seen many times. The protocol attached unique molecular identifiers to individual cDNA molecules. TCRdb re-derived calls from the 5' RACE reads in MiXCR, one entry per CDR3 protein. The sample has fewer than 40,000 distinct CDR3 sequences; roughly 5.2% are singletons. Sequencing used whole blood. The receptor comes from an adult who was a healthcare worker with PCR-confirmed SARS-CoV-2 infection or an uninfected control (not recorded which). The gene calls are TRBV20-1 and TRBJ1-3; D is perhaps TRBD1 (6 bases). CDR3 bases: TGCAGTGCTAGAGATGGTCAGGGGCCTGGAAACACCATATATTTT. It translates to CSARDGQGPGNTIYF.